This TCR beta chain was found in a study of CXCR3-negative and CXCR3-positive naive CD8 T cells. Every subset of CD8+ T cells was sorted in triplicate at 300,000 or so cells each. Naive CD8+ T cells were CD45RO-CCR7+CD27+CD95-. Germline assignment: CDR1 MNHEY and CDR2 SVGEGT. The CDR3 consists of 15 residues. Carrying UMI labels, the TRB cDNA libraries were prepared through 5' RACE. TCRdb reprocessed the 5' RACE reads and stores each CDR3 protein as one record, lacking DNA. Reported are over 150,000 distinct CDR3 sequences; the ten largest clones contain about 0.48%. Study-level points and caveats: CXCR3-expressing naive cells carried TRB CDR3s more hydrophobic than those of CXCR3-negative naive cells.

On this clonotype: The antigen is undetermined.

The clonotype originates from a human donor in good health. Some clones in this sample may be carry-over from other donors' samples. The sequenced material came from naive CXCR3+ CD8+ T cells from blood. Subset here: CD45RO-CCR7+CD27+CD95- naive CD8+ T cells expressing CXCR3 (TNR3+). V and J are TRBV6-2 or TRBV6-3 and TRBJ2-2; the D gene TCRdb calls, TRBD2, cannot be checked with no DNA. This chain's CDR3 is CASSSGLVPSGELFF.